The subject of this entry is one TCR beta chain. The specificity of this receptor is unknown. Per-nucleotide qualities are absent, and no much larger clonotype sits a single base away. For sequencing of the TCRbeta CDR3 region, genomic DNA was extracted from the sorted cells. TCRbeta CDR3 regions were sequenced using the immunoSEQ Assay. The immuneACCESS repertoire file appears here via TCRdb, limited to in-frame rearrangements. These files lack a portion of the clones; in checked studies, under half of the deficit traces to unresolved V genes, and the cause of the others is not known. In this sample the table shows 70,000 to 90,000 clones, 91% of which occur a single time. More than 7% of the sample is taken by the ten largest. The CDR3 runs 15 amino acids, cysteine and phenylalanine included. The sequence is cut down to CDR3 DNA, 45 bases in frame from base 1. Trimming accounts for 8 bases at V and 6 bases at J, while the number of junction bases matched to no gene is 13. The CDR1 and CDR2 encoded by the germline V gene (reference sequence) are LNHDA and SQIVND.

The trial excluded patients who had a history of autoimmune disease or were on systemic immunosuppression. In every dose cohort, peripheral blood was drawn for TCR sequencing at baseline, cycle 4 day 1, and cycle 7 day 1. The samples were taken from a phase I, first-in-human, multicenter, open-label dose-escalation trial of ivuxolimab. Adults with locally advanced or metastatic melanoma, renal cell carcinoma, hepatocellular carcinoma or head and neck squamous cell carcinoma were enrolled in the trial. CD4+ and CD8+ T cells were sorted separately from peripheral blood before TCR sequencing. These data belong to a study of OX40 agonist ivuxolimab in advanced cancers. For context, the study as a whole: Ivuxolimab was an agonistic, fully human IgG2 monoclonal antibody directed against OX40 (CD134), a costimulatory receptor. Intravenous ivuxolimab was administered to patients every 2 weeks at six dose levels: 0.01, 0.1, 0.3, 1.5, 3 and 10 mg/kg. Of the approximately 54 dose-escalation patients, hepatocellular carcinoma was present in roughly 19, melanoma in about 15, renal cell carcinoma in 9 and head and neck cancer in 9. The dose-escalation cohort was 82.7% male with a mean age of 60 years, ranging from roughly 20 to 80. Prior anti-PD-1, anti-PD-L1 or anti-CTLA-4 therapy was permitted, and checkpoint inhibitors had been received by approximately 39% of dose-escalation patients. Partial responses were achieved by three dose-escalation patients, of whom one had hepatocellular carcinoma and two had cutaneous melanoma. The point of sequencing TCRbeta in the periphery was to test whether ivuxolimab changed TCR sequence diversity and drove clonal T-cell expansion. The paper reports the monotherapy dose-escalation portion (N = 52 patients) of the phase I ivuxolimab trial. The paper as a whole reports these results and caveats: Antigen specificity was not determined for the clonally expanded peripheral T cells. After ivuxolimab, CD8+ T cells had more expanded clones than CD4+ T cells on average. Low levels of normalized T-cell clonal expansion were also seen in some nonresponding patients. At doses from 0.1 to 3.0 mg/kg, clonal expansion was seen in both CD4+ and CD8+ blood T cells between baseline and week 6. In the 0.1-3.0 mg/kg groups, partial responders had among the lowest normalized peripheral clonal expansion, particularly in CD8+ T cells.

The source was CD4+ or CD8+ T cells sorted from blood, collected in a trial of the OX40 agonist ivuxolimab. This TCR was recovered from an adult with an advanced solid tumor such as melanoma, head and neck, liver or kidney cancer. Recombination connected TRBV19 to TRBJ1-5; 7 central bases correspond to TRBD1. The sequenced DNA is TGTGCCAGTTCTAGAGACAGGGAGGGGATTCAGCCCCAGCATTTT. Protein translation: CASSRDREGIQPQHF.